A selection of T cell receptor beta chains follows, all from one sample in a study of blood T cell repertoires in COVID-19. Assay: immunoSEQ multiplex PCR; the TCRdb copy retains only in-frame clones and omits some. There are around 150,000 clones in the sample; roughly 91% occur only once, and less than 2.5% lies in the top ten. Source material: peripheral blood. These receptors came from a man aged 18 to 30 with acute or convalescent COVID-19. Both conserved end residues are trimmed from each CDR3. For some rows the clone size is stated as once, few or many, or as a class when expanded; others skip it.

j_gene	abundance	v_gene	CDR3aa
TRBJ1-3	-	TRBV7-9	ASSAQGQAGNTIY
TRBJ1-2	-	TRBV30	AWRQSLYGYT
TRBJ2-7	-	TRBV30	AWGPGGRSYEQY
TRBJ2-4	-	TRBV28	ASSPPGGPLNQY
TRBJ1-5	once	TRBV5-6	ASSSLRSNQPQH
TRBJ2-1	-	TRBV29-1	SVEPRLAGGGFNEQF
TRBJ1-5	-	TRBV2	ASKSSDRGLQPQH
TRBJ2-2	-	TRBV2	ASMDSYANTGELF
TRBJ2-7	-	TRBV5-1	ASGPDRGAYEQY
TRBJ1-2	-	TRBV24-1	ATGDSRASGYT
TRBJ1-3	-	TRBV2	ASSELSGNTIY
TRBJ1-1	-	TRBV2	ASSEAEGAGTEAF
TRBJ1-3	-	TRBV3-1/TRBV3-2	ASTDWGNTIY
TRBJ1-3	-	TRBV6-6	ASNAGTDTSGNTIY
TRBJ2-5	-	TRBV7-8	ASSPRRGRGGKETQY
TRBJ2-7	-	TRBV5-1	ASSLGAPYEQY
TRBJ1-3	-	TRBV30	AWSVQGASSGNTIY
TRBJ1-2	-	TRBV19	ASSRDRGDYT
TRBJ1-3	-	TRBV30	AWSVQGASSGNTIY
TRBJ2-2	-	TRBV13	ASSLGQGATGELF
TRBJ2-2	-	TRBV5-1	ASSPQNTGELF
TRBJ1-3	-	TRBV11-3	ASSSEGNTIY
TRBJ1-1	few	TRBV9	ASSETDFLNTEAF
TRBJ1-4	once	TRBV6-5	ASSRTGGGEKLF
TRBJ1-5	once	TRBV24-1	ATSDLNQPQH
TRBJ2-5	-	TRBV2	ASSVERGWEETQY
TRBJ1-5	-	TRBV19	ASSIVYEGGNQPQH
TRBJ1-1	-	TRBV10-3	AISMTENTEAF
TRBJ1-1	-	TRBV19	ASSMGRATKDTEAF